This TCR beta chain stems from a study of T cell responses to AZD1222 COVID-19 vaccine. Broader study findings: Per reports, nearly half of all spike-specific TCRs target regions that are unmutated in variants.

Clones were sequenced by immunoSEQ multiplex PCR, and TCRdb holds only the in-frame ones, with some missing. The repertoire holds over 100,000 clones, with approximately 90% as singletons. V dropped 4 bases and J dropped 0 bases, with 13 bases sitting between them. The CDR3 loop spans 16 amino acids. Germline CDR1 reads LGHDT; CDR2 reads YNNKEL (reference sequence). Comment on this clone: Its antigen remains unknown.

This specimen consisted of peripheral blood, obtained on day 0 of AZD1222 vaccination. The TCR sequence derives from an adult in good health. V and J are TRBV3-1 (or the pseudogene TRBV3-2) and TRBJ1-3; perhaps TRBD1 as D (6 bases). Written as DNA, the CDR3 is TGTGCCAGCAGCCTTTCCACAGGGAGCTCTGGAAACACCATATATTTT. Protein sequence: CASSLSTGSSGNTIYF.